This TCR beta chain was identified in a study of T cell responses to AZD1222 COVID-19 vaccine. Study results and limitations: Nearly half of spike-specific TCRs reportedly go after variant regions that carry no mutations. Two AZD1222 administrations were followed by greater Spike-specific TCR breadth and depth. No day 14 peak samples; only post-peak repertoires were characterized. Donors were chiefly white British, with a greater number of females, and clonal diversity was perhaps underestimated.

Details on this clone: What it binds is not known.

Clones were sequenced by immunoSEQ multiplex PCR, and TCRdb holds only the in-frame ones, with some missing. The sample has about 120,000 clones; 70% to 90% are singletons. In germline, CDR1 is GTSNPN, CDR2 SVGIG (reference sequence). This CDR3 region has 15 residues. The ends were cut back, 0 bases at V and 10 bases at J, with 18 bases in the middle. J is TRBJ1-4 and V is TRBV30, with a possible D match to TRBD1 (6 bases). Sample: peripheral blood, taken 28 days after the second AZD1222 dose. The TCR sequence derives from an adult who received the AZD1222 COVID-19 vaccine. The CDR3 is CAWSVPGAGVVKLFF. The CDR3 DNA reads TGTGCCTGGAGTGTGCCTGGGGCAGGGGTAGTAAAACTGTTTTTT.